This T cell receptor beta chain originates from a study of cytomegalovirus exposure and HLA in healthy donors. Study in general: About 85 million unique TCRs from HLA-typed donors were held in an early release of data. General observations from the study: Later examination showed HLA-associated TCR beta chains had greater clonal expansion than equally common others. There were a few CMV-associated chains whose specificity for CMV antigens was confirmed in vitro.

The primer mix had 60 Vbeta and 13 Jbeta primers. Some clones are missing from TCRdb's copy, which holds only in-frame ones; the method was immunoSEQ multiplex PCR. Among tens of thousands of clones listed, about 89% were seen once. A remark on this clone: Its antigen is unknown.

The receptor's source is a man under 40 in good health and CMV-seropositive. Sequenced input: PBMCs.

The CDR3 region has the DNA TGTGCCAGCAGTTTTTTACCCAGGGATTCCTTGCGCGAGCAGTACTTC. Its protein is CASSFLPRDSLREQYF. The genes are TRBV28 and TRBJ2-7, with a tentative D call TRBD1 (5 bases). The germline CDR1 and CDR2 sequences are MDHEN and SYDVKM. V lost 3 bases and J lost 6, with 21 bases in between. This CDR3 region has 16 residues. The full variable domain, its missing parts supplied by reference TRBV28 and TRBJ2-7, is DVKVTQSSRYLVKRTGEKVFLECVQDMDHENMFWYRQDPGLGLRLIYFSYDVKMKEKGDIPEGYSVSREKKERFSLILESASTNQTSMYLCASSFLPRDSLREQYFGPGTRLTVT.